The 9 T cell receptor beta chains below come from one sample, sequenced in a study of shared clonotypes between healthy human individuals. The repertoire was sequenced with immunoSEQ multiplex PCR; TCRdb's copy has only in-frame clones and lacks some. This table holds roughly 2.2 million clones, more than 85% found once. The sample was naive CD4+ T cells from PBMCs. Subset indicated: CD45RA+ positively selected. These receptors were obtained from a man aged 18 to 30 in good health. Some clones in this sample may be carry-over from other donors' samples.

The chain links TRBV30 to TRBJ2-3, with D perhaps TRBD2 (5 bases). CDR3 length: 14 residues. CDR1 GTSNPN and CDR2 SVGIG come from the germline V gene (reference sequence). V lost 7 bases to trimming and J lost 4 bases, with 18 bases between them. CDR3 region: CASWGERYADTQYF. CDR3 DNA sequence: TGTGCCTCATGGGGAGAACGGTATGCAGATACGCAGTATTTT. Combining the CDR3 with reference TRBV30 and TRBJ2-3 gives the whole variable domain SQTIHQWPATLVQPVGSPLSLECTVEGTSNPNLYWYRQAAGRGLQLLFYSVGIGQISSEVPQNLSASRPQDRQFILSSKKLLLSDSGFYLCASWGERYADTQYFGPGTRLTVL.

This clone was seen only once. The rearrangement uses TRBV28 and TRBJ2-1; the match to TRBD2 covers 12 bases. Germline V CDR1 and CDR2: MDHEN, SYDVKM. V was pared by 11 bases and J by 12 bases, with 14 bases of the junction left unmatched. The CDR3 consists of 14 residues. CDR3 DNA: TGTGCCGGAGAGCCTAGCGGGAGGGCCGGGGCGCAGTTCTTC. Translating gives CAGEPSGRAGAQFF.

This chain uses TRBV10-1 with TRBJ2-7; 9 nucleotides agree with TRBD1. Trimming removed 5 bases from V and 3 bases from J; junction bases left unmatched: 11. Germline V gene lookup returns CDR1 WNHNN and CDR2 SYGVQD (reference sequence). This CDR3 region has 16 residues. The CDR3 DNA sequence: TGCGCCAGCAGTTCCAAACAGGGGGCGCGCCTCTACGAGCAGTACTTC. It encodes CASSSKQGARLYEQYF.

This chain joins TRBV5-8 and TRBJ1-5, with D unresolved. V was cut by 4 bases and J by 3 bases, with 8 bases left in between. CDR3 length equals 13 residues. Per germline, CDR1 SGHTS and CDR2 YDEGEE. CDR3 in amino acids: CASSPSLNQPQHF. The CDR3 DNA reads TGTGCCAGCAGCCCGTCACTCAATCAGCCCCAGCATTTT.

Points on this clone: Other DNA sequences in this specimen translate into the identical CDR3. The J gene is TRBJ2-1, the V gene TRBV27; no firm D call. Per germline, CDR1 MNHEY and CDR2 SMNVEV (reference sequence). This CDR3 has 14 amino acids. Trimming took off 1 base at V and 1 base at J, with 5 bases between the two ends. CDR3 residues: CASSLWASYNEQFF. CDR3 coding DNA: TGTGCCAGCAGTTTATGGGCTTCCTACAATGAGCAGTTCTTC.

This chain joins TRBV11-2 and TRBJ2-7, with D possibly matching TRBD1 (6 bases). There are 14 residues in the CDR3. Trimming shortened V by 6 bases and J by 0 bases, and 12 bases separated the two germline ends. The V gene's germline CDR1 is SGHAT and CDR2 FQNNGV. This chain's CDR3 is CASRSDRSSYEQYF. CDR3 DNA: TGTGCCAGCAGGTCCGACAGGAGCTCCTACGAGCAGTACTTC.

The CDR3 nucleotides read TGCGCCAGCAGCTTGGCTCCGCTGATGAACACTGAAGCTTTCTTT. Its translation: CASSLAPLMNTEAFF. The V gene is TRBV5-1, the J gene TRBJ1-1; D is ambiguous. With 0 bases removed from V and 0 bases from J, the gap between germline ends came to 9 bases. This CDR3 is built from 15 residues. CDR1 is SGHRS and CDR2 is YFSETQ in the germline V gene.

This chain connects TRBV7-9 to TRBJ2-1, with D possibly TRBD2 on 6 matching bases. The V end was cut by 5 bases, the J end by 8 bases, with 19 bases between. This CDR3 contains 15 residues. CDR1 and CDR2 from the germline V gene are SEHNR and FQNEAQ (reference sequence). CDR3 coding DNA: TGTGCCAGCAGCCAGAAAAGGACTAAAGGGGATGAGCAGTTCTTC. This codes for CASSQKRTKGDEQFF.

V usage is TRBV7-9 and J usage is TRBJ1-5; TRBD1 aligns across 7 bases. Germline CDR1 reads SEHNR; CDR2 reads FQNEAQ (reference sequence). V dropped 2 bases and J dropped 6; count of bases not matched to a gene: 7. This CDR3 has 15 amino acids. This chain's CDR3 is CASSLSSQGSQPQHF. The CDR3 DNA is TGTGCCAGCAGCTTAAGTTCACAGGGGTCTCAGCCCCAGCATTTT.